The 16 T cell receptor beta chains below all came from one sample that was sequenced in a study of shared clonotypes between healthy human individuals. Here immunoSEQ multiplex PCR was the method, and the copy in TCRdb shows in-frame clones only, minus some. The sample includes a few hundred thousand clones, 79% of them seen just once. The specimen sequenced was PBMCs. These receptors all stem from a woman aged 40-49 years in good health. Some clones in this sample may be carry-over from other donors' samples.

This clone was counted between two and nine times. The chain is built from TRBV5-1 and TRBJ2-2; 7 bases map to TRBD1. Germline V gene data show CDR1 as SGHRS and CDR2 as YFSETQ. J was trimmed by 4 bases and V by 5 bases; bases with no gene match: 11. This CDR3 contains 16 residues. CDR3 amino acids: CASRIGTASPTGELFF. CDR3 DNA: TGCGCCAGCAGGATAGGGACAGCATCCCCCACCGGGGAGCTGTTTTTT.

This clone showed up just a few times. The chain is built from TRBV2 and TRBJ1-1, with D perhaps TRBD1 (6 bases). The germline gives CDR1 SNHLY, CDR2 FYNNEI. Trimming removed 4 bases at V and 0 bases at J, with 9 bases between. The CDR3 runs to 14 residues. CDR3 nucleotide sequence: TGTGCCAGCAGTGTGCAGGGGATGAACACTGAAGCTTTCTTT. Translating it yields CASSVQGMNTEAFF.

This chain links TRBV10-3 with TRBJ1-2, with D unclear. The germline V gene encodes CDR1 ENHRY and CDR2 SYGVKD. The length of the CDR3 is 14 residues. Deletions cut 6 bases from V and 3 bases from J, with 14 bases between. CDR3 region: CAIRVTAADYGYTF. CDR3 in DNA: TGTGCCATCAGGGTGACGGCAGCAGACTATGGCTACACCTTC.

The rearrangement links TRBV27 to TRBJ2-1, with D perhaps matching TRBD1 (6 bases). CDR3 length equals 14 residues. The V gene's germline CDR1 is MNHEY and CDR2 SMNVEV (reference sequence). V was clipped by 5 bases and J by 5 bases, with 13 bases between them. This chain's CDR3 is CASSQGWFDNEQFF. DNA of the CDR3: TGTGCCAGCAGTCAGGGGTGGTTCGACAATGAGCAGTTCTTC.

This clone has only one observation. The chain uses TRBV7-8 and TRBJ2-3; 16 bases align to TRBD2. The germline CDR1 and CDR2 sequences are SGHVS and FQNEAQ. Losses at the gene ends were 4 bases for V and 4 bases for J; bases not matched to a gene: 2. CDR3 size: 16 residues. Written as DNA, the CDR3 is TGTGCCAGCAGCTCGGGACTAGCGGGAGGGGCAGATACGCAGTATTTT. This codes for CASSSGLAGGADTQYF.

This chain joins TRBV7-9 and TRBJ1-4; TRBD1 aligns across 9 bases. This CDR3 is built from 14 residues. J was trimmed by 5 bases and V by 5 bases; bases with no gene match: 3. CDR1 and CDR2 (germline): SEHNR, FQNEAQ (reference sequence). CDR3 protein: CASSRGTGNEKLFF. DNA for the CDR3: TGTGCCAGCAGCCGCGGGACAGGGAATGAAAAACTGTTTTTT.

This clone was recorded only once. The rearrangement joins TRBV14 to TRBJ2-7, with 7 bases lining up with TRBD2. Trimming at V came to 1 base and at J to 3 bases, leaving 12 bases not matched to a gene. The CDR3 is 17 amino acids. Germline values: CDR1 SGHDN, CDR2 FVKESK. The CDR3 sequence: CASSQASPAGVFYEQYF. The DNA of the CDR3 is TGTGCCAGCAGCCAAGCCTCCCCGGCGGGAGTGTTCTACGAGCAGTACTTC. The full variable domain, completed using reference TRBV14 and TRBJ2-7, is EAGVTQFPSHSVIEKGQTVTLRCDPISGHDNLYWYRRVMGKEIKFLLHFVKESKQDESGMPNNRFLAERTGGTYSTLKVQPAELEDSGVYFCASSQASPAGVFYEQYFGPGTRLTVT.

This rearrangement joins TRBV5-1 to TRBJ2-2; 7 nucleotides align to TRBD2. CDR1 and CDR2 from the germline V gene are SGHRS and YFSETQ. The CDR3 length is 15 residues. The V segment lost 6 bases and the J segment 6 bases; nucleotides outside the gene matches: 11. The CDR3 sequence is CASTLEAGVAGELFF. The CDR3 DNA reads as TGCGCCAGCACCCTCGAGGCGGGAGTAGCCGGGGAGCTGTTTTTT.

J is TRBJ2-7 and V is TRBV25-1; D uncertain. CDR3 length: 13 residues. The V gene lost 4 bases and the J gene lost 8 bases, with 15 bases spanning the gap. The germline CDR1 and CDR2 sequences are MGHDK and SYGVNS. The DNA for the CDR3 is TGTGCCAGCAGTGGGCAGGTAATTGACCAGCAGTACTTC. It codes for CASSGQVIDQQYF.

This chain joins TRBV5-6 and TRBJ2-3, with 9 bases matching TRBD2. V trimming: 2 bases; J trimming: 3 bases; junction bases outside the gene matches: 10. The CDR3 length is 17 residues. CDR1 and CDR2 (germline): SGHDT, YYEEEE. CDR3 residues: CASSLWVAGVKTDTQYF. The CDR3 DNA sequence: TGTGCCAGCAGCTTATGGGTAGCGGGAGTGAAAACAGATACGCAGTATTTT.

In regard to this clone: Distinct nucleotide sequences in the sample also encode this CDR3. The V and J genes are TRBV11-1 and TRBJ2-7; TRBD2 matches 7 bases. The germline V gene has CDR1 SGHAT and CDR2 FQDESV (reference sequence). The CDR3 length is 14 residues. J gave up 6 bases and V 1 base, and 6 bases lay outside the gene matches. This CDR3 reads CASSLEAGPGEQYF. In DNA form, the CDR3 reads TGTGCCAGCAGCTTAGAAGCGGGACCTGGCGAGCAGTACTTC.

This chain links TRBV7-2 with TRBJ2-5, with 11 bases fitting TRBD2. The ends lost 8 bases at V and 2 bases at J; junction bases unmatched: 10. The V gene's germline CDR1 is SGHTA and CDR2 FQGNSA. This CDR3 spans 16 amino acids. CDR3 sequence (DNA): TGTGCCAGCGCTACAACCCTAGCGGGAGGACAAGAGACCCAGTACTTC. Protein: CASATTLAGGQETQYF.

The gene calls are TRBV6-1 and TRBJ2-7, with 12 bases matching TRBD2. Germline lookup yields CDR1 MNHNS and CDR2 SASEGT. V was clipped by 4 bases and J by 5 bases; unmatched bases: 9. This CDR3 spans 16 amino acids. The CDR3 protein is CASSGASGRASDEQYF. For the CDR3, the DNA is TGTGCCAGCAGTGGAGCTAGCGGGAGGGCCTCGGACGAGCAGTACTTC.

This chain joins TRBV6-5 and TRBJ1-2; D is unclear. In germline, CDR1 is MNHEY, CDR2 SVGAGI. The CDR3 is made up of 15 amino acids. The V and J ends lost 3 bases and 5 bases respectively, with 16 bases between them. This chain's CDR3 is CASSYGLSVGYGYTF. The CDR3 DNA sequence: TGTGCCAGCAGTTATGGTCTTTCGGTTGGTTATGGCTACACCTTC.

V and J are TRBV19 and TRBJ2-7; D is possibly TRBD2 (6 bases). Germline-derived CDR1 and CDR2 are LNHDA and SQIVND (reference sequence). The ends were cut back, 7 bases at V and 4 bases at J, with 14 bases in the middle. The CDR3 runs to 13 residues. The CDR3: CASIPNGGYEQYF. The CDR3 nucleotides are TGTGCCAGTATCCCTAACGGAGGGTACGAGCAGTACTTC.

The J gene is TRBJ1-4, the V gene TRBV27; possible D gene TRBD1, 5 bases. The CDR3 is 16 residues long. CDR1 is MNHEY and CDR2 is SMNVEV in the germline V gene (reference sequence). V lost 10 bases to trimming and J lost 5 bases, with 23 bases between them. In nucleotides, the CDR3 is TGTGCCACCCCCTGGGACGCTTGGACGGAAAATGAAAAACTGTTTTTT. Amino acid sequence: CATPWDAWTENEKLFF.